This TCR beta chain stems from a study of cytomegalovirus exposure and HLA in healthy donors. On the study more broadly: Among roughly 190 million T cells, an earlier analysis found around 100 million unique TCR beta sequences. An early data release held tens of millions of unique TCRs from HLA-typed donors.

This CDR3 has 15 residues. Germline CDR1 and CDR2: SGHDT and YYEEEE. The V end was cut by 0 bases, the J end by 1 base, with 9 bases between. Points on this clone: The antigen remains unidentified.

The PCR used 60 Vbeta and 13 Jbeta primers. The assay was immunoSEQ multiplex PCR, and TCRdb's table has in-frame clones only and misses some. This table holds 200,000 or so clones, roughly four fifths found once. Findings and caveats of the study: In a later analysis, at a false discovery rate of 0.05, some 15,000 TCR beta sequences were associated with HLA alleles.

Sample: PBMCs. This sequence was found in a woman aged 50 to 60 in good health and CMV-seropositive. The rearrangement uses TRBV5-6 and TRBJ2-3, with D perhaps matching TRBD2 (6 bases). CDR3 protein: CASSLGAGRTDTQYF. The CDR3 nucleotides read TGTGCCAGCAGCTTGGGCGCGGGGCGCACAGATACGCAGTATTTT.